This TCR beta chain originates from a study of blood T cell repertoires in COVID-19. Study as a whole: Material from acute and convalescent COVID-19 was sourced from the United States, Italy and Spain. In each case, the material was cDNA or gDNA derived from T cells, B-cell-depleted T cells, or PBMCs.

The assay was immunoSEQ multiplex PCR, and TCRdb's table has in-frame clones only and misses some. The repertoire has roughly 160,000 clones, roughly 80% of them found once; the top ten carry around 8.4%. The Seattle site enrolled patients during active infection and followed them longitudinally. The receptor was derived from a woman older than 75 with COVID-19, enrolled during active disease. The sequenced sample consisted of peripheral blood.

CDR3 sequence: CASSPGQGFQETQYF. The CDR3 region has the DNA TGTGCCAGCAGCCCAGGACAGGGCTTTCAAGAGACCCAGTACTTC. The J gene is TRBJ2-5, the V gene TRBV9; TRBD1 agrees at 8 bases. The CDR3 contains 15 residues. V gave up 4 bases and J gave up 2 bases; unmatched junction bases: 7. Germline lookup yields CDR1 SGDLS and CDR2 YYNGEE.